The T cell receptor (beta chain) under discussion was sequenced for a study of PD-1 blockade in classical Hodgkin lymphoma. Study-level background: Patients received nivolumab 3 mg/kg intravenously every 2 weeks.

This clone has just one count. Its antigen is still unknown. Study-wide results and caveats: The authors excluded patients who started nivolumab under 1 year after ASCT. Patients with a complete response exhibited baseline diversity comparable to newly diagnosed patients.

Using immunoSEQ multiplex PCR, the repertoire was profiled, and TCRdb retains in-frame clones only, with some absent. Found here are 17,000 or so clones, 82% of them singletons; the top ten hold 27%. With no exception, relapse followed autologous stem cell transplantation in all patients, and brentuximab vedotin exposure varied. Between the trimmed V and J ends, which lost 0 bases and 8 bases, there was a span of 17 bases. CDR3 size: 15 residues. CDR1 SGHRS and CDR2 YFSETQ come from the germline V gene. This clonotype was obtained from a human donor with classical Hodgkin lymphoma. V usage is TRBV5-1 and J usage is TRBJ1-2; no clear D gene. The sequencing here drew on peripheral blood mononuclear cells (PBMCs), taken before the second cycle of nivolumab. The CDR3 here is CASSLGTITSSGYTF. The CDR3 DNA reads TGCGCCAGCAGCTTGGGGACCATCACATCTTCAGGCTACACCTTC.